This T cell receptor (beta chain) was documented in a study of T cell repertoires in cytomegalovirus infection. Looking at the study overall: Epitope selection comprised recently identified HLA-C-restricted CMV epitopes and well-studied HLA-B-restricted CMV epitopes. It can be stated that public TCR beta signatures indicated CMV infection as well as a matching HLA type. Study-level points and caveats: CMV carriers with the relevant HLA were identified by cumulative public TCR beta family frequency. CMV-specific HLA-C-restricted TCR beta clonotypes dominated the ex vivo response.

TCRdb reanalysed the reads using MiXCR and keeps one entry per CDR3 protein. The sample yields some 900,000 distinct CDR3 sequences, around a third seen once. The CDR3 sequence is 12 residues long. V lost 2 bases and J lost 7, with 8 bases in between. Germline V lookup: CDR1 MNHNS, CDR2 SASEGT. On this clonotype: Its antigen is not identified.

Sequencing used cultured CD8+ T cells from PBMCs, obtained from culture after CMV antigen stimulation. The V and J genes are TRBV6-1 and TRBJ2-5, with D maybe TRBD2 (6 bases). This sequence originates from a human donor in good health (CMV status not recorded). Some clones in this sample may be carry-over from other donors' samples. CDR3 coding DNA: TGTGCCAGCAGTGAACTGGGGGGGACCCAGTACTTC. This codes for CASSELGGTQYF.